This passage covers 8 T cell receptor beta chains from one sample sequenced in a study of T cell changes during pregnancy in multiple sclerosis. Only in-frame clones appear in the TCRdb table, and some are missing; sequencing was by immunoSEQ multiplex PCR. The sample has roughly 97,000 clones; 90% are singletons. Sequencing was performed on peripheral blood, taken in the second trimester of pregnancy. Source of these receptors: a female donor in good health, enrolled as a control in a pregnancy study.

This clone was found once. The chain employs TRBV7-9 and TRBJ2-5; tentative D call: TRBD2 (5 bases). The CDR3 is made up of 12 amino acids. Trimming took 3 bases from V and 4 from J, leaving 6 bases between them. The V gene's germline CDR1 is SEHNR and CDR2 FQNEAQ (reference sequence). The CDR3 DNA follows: TGTGCCAGCAGCTTGGCGGGAGAGACCCAGTACTTC. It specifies CASSLAGETQYF.

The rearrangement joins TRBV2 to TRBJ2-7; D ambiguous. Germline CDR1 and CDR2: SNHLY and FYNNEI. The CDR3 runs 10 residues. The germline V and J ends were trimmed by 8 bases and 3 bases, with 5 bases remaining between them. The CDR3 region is CASGIYEQYF. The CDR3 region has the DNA TGTGCCAGCGGCATCTACGAGCAGTACTTC.

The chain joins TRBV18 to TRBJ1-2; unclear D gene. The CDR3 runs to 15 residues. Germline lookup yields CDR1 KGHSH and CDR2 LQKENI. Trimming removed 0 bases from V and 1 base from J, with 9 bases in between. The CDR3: CASSPPSGFNYGYTF. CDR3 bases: TGTGCCAGCTCACCACCGTCGGGGTTTAACTATGGCTACACCTTC.

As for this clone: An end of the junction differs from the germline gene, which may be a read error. Written as DNA, the CDR3 is TGTGCTAGCAGCTCGCAGGGGGCGTACGAGCAGTACTTC. Translation gives CASSSQGAYEQYF. The chain combines TRBV7-7 with TRBJ2-7; 8 bases agree with TRBD1. Germline V lookup: CDR1 SSHAT, CDR2 FNYEAQ (reference sequence). This CDR3 region has 13 residues.

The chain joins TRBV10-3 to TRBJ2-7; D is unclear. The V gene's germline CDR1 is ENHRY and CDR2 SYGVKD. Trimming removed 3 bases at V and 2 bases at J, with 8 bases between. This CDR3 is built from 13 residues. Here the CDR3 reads CAISEVLAYEQYF. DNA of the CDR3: TGTGCCATCAGTGAAGTCTTAGCCTACGAGCAGTACTTC.

The CDR3 sequence is CASAPGGSQETQYF. In DNA form, the CDR3 reads TGTGCCAGCGCACCGGGGGGTTCACAAGAGACCCAGTACTTC. The gene calls are TRBV6-1 and TRBJ2-5; 7 bases are a match to TRBD2. Germline V gives CDR1 MNHNS, CDR2 SASEGT. V trimming: 8 bases; J trimming: 2 bases; junction bases outside the gene matches: 8. The CDR3 totals 14 residues.

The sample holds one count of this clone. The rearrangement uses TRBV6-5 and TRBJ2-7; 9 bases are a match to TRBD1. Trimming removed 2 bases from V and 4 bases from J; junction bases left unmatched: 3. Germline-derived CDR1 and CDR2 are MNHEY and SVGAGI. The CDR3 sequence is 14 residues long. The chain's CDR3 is CASSYTDRGYEQYF. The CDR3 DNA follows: TGTGCCAGCAGTTACACAGACAGGGGGTACGAGCAGTACTTC.

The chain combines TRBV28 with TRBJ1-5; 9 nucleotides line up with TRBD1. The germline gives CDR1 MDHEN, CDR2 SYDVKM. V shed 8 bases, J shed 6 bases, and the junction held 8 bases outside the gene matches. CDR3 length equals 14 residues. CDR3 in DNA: TGTGCCAGCGGACGGACAGGGGAAAGTCAGCCCCAGCATTTT. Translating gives CASGRTGESQPQHF.